The clone carrying this T cell receptor (beta chain) was counted a few times. Antigen unknown. These data come from a study of T cells in Graves' hyperthyroidism and ophthalmopathy. Study-level points and caveats: Model-based prediction identified ophthalmopathy a median 6.5 months prior to its onset.

This CDR3 is 14 amino acids long. Trimming cost V 1 base and J 6 bases, with 12 bases left between them. Germline lookup yields CDR1 SGHTA and CDR2 FQGTGA. Uncontrolled infection, other autoimmune disease, pregnancy or lactation barred patients from enrollment. Orbital computed tomography, thyroid ultrasound, serum thyroxine and TRAb, and clinical symptoms together informed the diagnoses. Amplified TCR beta CDR3 regions came from RNA transcripts. With the HTBI primer set, the TCR CDR3 went through a first round of RT-PCR. TCRdb passed the multiplex PCR reads through MiXCR, listing each CDR3 protein once. Of fewer than 700,000 distinct CDR3 sequences in the sample, approximately 17% were seen once.

This chain connects TRBV7-3 to TRBJ1-1; tentatively, D is TRBD1 (6 bases). This TCR was sampled from a woman aged 18 to 35 with Graves' ophthalmopathy. The sequenced material came from blood. The CDR3, as DNA: TGTGCCAGCAGCTTAAACAGGGTAGGCGCTGAAGCTTTCTTT. It codes for CASSLNRVGAEAFF.